The clone carrying this T cell receptor (beta chain) was seen many times. As yet, its antigen is unknown. Genomic DNA provided the template from which TCR beta VDJ and CDR3 profiles were obtained. TCRdb used MiXCR to reprocess the reads, holding one entry per CDR3 protein. The sample records roughly 500,000 distinct CDR3 sequences, approximately 33% being singletons. V was pared by 3 bases and J by 8 bases, with 16 bases between. The CDR3 runs to 15 residues. Germline values: CDR1 SNHLY, CDR2 FYNNEI. Those patients picked for sequencing had displayed CD8+CD57+ cell expansion on flow cytometry. With no exception, the patients had severe acquired aplastic anemia. This specimen belongs to a study of CD8+CD57+ T cells in acquired aplastic anemia. Overall study findings and caveats: Patients and controls shared nearly 30 CD8+ CDR3 sequences, highly expressed in patients. With respect to CD8+ Simpson's diversity, patients and controls did not differ significantly.

The chain has TRBV2 and TRBJ1-4, with a tentative D call TRBD1 (5 bases). This receptor was obtained from a human donor with aplastic anemia. Sequences were obtained from sorted CD4+, CD8+, or CD8+CD57+ T cells (not recorded which) from PBMCs. The CDR3 nucleotides read TGTGCCAGCAGTGAGGCCGGGACGGTGTTGGAAAAACTGTTTTTT. This encodes CASSEAGTVLEKLFF.